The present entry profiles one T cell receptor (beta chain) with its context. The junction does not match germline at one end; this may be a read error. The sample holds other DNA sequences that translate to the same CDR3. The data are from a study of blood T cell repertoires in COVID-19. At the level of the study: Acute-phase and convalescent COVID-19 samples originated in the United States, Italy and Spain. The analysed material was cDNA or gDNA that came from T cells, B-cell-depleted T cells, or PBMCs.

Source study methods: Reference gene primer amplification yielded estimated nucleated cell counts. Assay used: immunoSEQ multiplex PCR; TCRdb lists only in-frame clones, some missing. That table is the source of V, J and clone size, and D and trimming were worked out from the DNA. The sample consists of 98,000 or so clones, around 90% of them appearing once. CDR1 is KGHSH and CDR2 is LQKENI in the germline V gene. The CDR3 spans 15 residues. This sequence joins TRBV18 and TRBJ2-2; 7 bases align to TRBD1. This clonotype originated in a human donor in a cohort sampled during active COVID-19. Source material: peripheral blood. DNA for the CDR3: TGCGCCAGCTCACCCGGGACAGCGAACACCGGGGAGCTGTTTTTT. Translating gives CASSPGTANTGELFF.